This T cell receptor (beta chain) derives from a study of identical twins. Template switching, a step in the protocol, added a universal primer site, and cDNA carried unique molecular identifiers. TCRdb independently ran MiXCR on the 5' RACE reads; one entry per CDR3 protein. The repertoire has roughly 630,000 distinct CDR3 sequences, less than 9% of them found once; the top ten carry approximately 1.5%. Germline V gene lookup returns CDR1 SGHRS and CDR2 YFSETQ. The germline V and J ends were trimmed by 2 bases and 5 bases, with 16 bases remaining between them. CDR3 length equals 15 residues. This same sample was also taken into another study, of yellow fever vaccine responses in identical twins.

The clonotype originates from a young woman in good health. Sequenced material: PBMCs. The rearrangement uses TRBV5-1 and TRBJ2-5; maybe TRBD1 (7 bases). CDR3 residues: CASSFQGGVEETQYF. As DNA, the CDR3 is TGCGCCAGCAGCTTCCAGGGGGGAGTAGAGGAGACCCAGTACTTC.